This T cell receptor (beta chain) derives from a study of molecular identifiers for immune sequencing clone quantification. Overall study context: Within a replicate experiment, RNA obtained from either approximately 20,000 or 100,000 naive CD8 cells was divided into five aliquots, and four of those aliquots were then sequenced.

TCRdb re-called the PCR reads with MiXCR, one entry per CDR3 protein. The repertoire holds under 350,000 distinct CDR3 sequences, with roughly 23% as singletons. This clonotype has just a few counts. What it binds is not known. A CD8+CD4-CCR7+CD45RA+ phenotype served as the sorting definition for naive CD8 T cells. Whole-study results and caveats: In naive cells, under 1% of molecules belonged to clones above 20 RNA copies, against over 99% in effector cells.

There are 16 residues in the CDR3. V was shortened by 6 bases and J by 2 bases, with 20 bases between the two germline ends. This chain connects TRBV12-3 or TRBV12-4 to TRBJ2-7; D may be TRBD2 (6 bases). This clonotype was sampled from a human donor in good health. Some libraries in this study had Jurkat cell RNA spiked in. The sample taken for sequencing was naive CD8+ T cells from blood, with Jurkat cell RNA spiked in. Subset described: FACS-sorted CD8+CD4-CCR7+CD45RA+ naive T cells. In DNA, the CDR3 is TGTGCCAGCAGCCACCTTAGCGGACCCTTCCCCTACGAGCAGTACTTC. Its protein product is CASSHLSGPFPYEQYF.